Sequencing of this T cell receptor beta chain was carried out in a study of pediatric ulcerative colitis. The study's findings and limits: Repertoires came from total lymphocyte DNA, so rare subsets like regulatory T cells may be missed. Two patients' blood samples yielded substantially fewer templates. All ulcerative colitis patients, but no controls, carried two rectal clonotypes.

TCRdb's copy holds only in-frame clones and misses some; the assay was immunoSEQ multiplex PCR. The sample includes fewer than 20,000 clones, nearly 80% of them seen just once. This CDR3 spans 14 amino acids. Rectal tissue came from one to two pinch biopsies taken at colonoscopy. Worth noting for this clone: What it recognizes is unknown.

This sequence originates from a boy younger than 18 who was a control in a study of pediatric ulcerative colitis. The rearrangement joins TRBV21-1 to TRBJ1-1. TRBV21-1 is classified as a pseudogene. The sample consisted of gut tissue. CDR3: CASRSFTGSTEAFF. The CDR3 nucleotides are TGTGCCAGCAGATCTTTCACCGGGAGCACTGAAGCTTTCTTT.